Below, 4 T cell receptor beta chains from the same sample are listed, as sequenced in a study of T cells in localized non-small cell lung cancer. TCRdb's table, derived via immunoSEQ multiplex PCR, lists solely in-frame clones and lacks some. The sample consists of a few thousand clones, roughly 25% of them appearing once. The sequenced sample was lung tumor tissue, obtained before any cancer treatment. The receptor source for this set is a woman between 35 and 70 years old with stage III lung adenocarcinoma.

This clone was detected only a few times. The V call is TRBV11-3, the J call TRBJ1-6; D not certain. The germline gives CDR1 SGHNT, CDR2 YENEEA. The CDR3 consists of 14 residues. V was pared by 5 bases and J by 9 bases, with 14 bases between. The CDR3 sequence: CASSPGGLRSPLHF. The DNA for the CDR3 is TGTGCCAGCAGCCCAGGAGGACTCCGTTCACCCCTCCACTTT. Drawing the rest from reference TRBV11-3 and TRBJ1-6, the complete variable domain is EAGVVQSPRYKIIEKKQPVAFWCNPISGHNTLYWYLQNLGQGPELLIRYENEEAVDDSQLPKDRFSAERLKGVDSTLKIQPAELGDSAVYLCASSPGGLRSPLHFGNGTRLTVT.

Here the CDR3 reads CSAPGTSGRNEQFF. The CDR3 DNA follows: TGCAGCGCCCCCGGGACTAGCGGGAGGAATGAGCAGTTCTTC. This rearrangement joins TRBV29-1 to TRBJ2-1; 15 bases map to TRBD2. J gave up 7 bases and V 7 bases, and 5 bases lay outside the gene matches. Germline CDR1 SQVTM, CDR2 ANQGSEA. The CDR3 is made up of 14 amino acids.

The chain carries TRBV29-1 and TRBJ1-5; weak D call: TRBD1 (5 bases). CDR3 length equals 13 residues. Germline V gene lookup returns CDR1 SQVTM and CDR2 ANQGSEA. The V end lost 5 bases, the J end lost 2 bases, and 10 bases lay between the germline ends. CDR3 nucleotides: TGCAGCGTTCGGGACGGGGGCAATCAGCCCCAGCATTTT. Amino acid sequence: CSVRDGGNQPQHF.

The chain is built from TRBV14 and TRBJ2-3, with D tentatively TRBD1 or TRBD2 (5 bases each). In germline, CDR1 is SGHDN, CDR2 FVKESK. The germline V and J ends were trimmed by 1 base and 5 bases, with 16 bases remaining between them. CDR3 size: 16 residues. Here the CDR3 DNA reads TGTGCCAGCAGCCAAGGGTCCAGGGCGGGTAGAGATACGCAGTATTTT. Its translation is CASSQGSRAGRDTQYF. Based on the CDR3 plus reference TRBV14 and TRBJ2-3, the full variable domain is EAGVTQFPSHSVIEKGQTVTLRCDPISGHDNLYWYRRVMGKEIKFLLHFVKESKQDESGMPNNRFLAERTGGTYSTLKVQPAELEDSGVYFCASSQGSRAGRDTQYFGPGTRLTVL.